One and the same sample provided the 2 T cell receptor beta chains below, sequenced in a study of T cells in Graves' hyperthyroidism and ophthalmopathy. RNA transcripts were the template for amplifying TCR beta CDR3 regions. With the HTBI primer set, the TCR CDR3 went through a first round of RT-PCR. TCRdb fed the multiplex PCR reads into MiXCR, producing one record per CDR3 protein. This table has more than 550,000 distinct CDR3 sequences, approximately 19% appearing once. The sequenced sample consisted of blood. The receptors were gathered from a woman aged 45-65 years with Graves' hyperthyroidism that later progressed to Graves' ophthalmopathy.

About this clonotype: A much bigger clone sits one base away, suggesting this may be a read error. The CDR3 does not end in the conserved phenylalanine or tryptophan, so this is likely a read error. The chain is built from TRBV29-1 and TRBJ2-5, with unresolved D. Between the trimmed V and J ends, which lost 4 bases and 5 bases, there was a span of 2 bases. CDR1 is SQVTM, CDR2 ANQGSEA, per germline. The CDR3 consists of 9 residues. The CDR3, as DNA: TGCAGCGTTGGTGAGACCCAGTACCTC. Residues: CSVGETQYL.

CDR3 sequence (DNA): TGTGCCAGCAGCACAGCGGGGGATACGCAGTATTTT. Translating it yields CASSTAGDTQYF. The rearrangement uses TRBV6-1 and TRBJ2-3; 7 bases line up with TRBD2. Losses at the gene ends were 6 bases for V and 6 bases for J; bases not matched to a gene: 3. The CDR3 loop spans 12 amino acids. Germline V gives CDR1 MNHNS, CDR2 SASEGT.